The sequence of this T cell receptor beta chain was determined in a study of CD8+ T cells in alopecia areata. Findings and caveats of the study: Scalp sequencing captures resident alphabeta T cells of normal skin too.

Concerning this clone itself: Its specificity is unknown.

Trimming took 10 bases from V and 7 from J; bases not matched to a gene: 9. This CDR3 comprises 13 residues. Per the germline V gene, CDR1 is SGHNT and CDR2 is YYREEE (reference sequence). Reverse transcription of extracted RNA yielded cDNA, which provided the sequencing template. TCRdb's table, derived via immunoSEQ multiplex PCR, lists solely in-frame clones and lacks some. The table has 150,000 or so clones, 40% to 50% seen once; the top ten hold about 6.8%. As part of sample collection, lesional scalp punch biopsies and peripheral blood were taken from alopecia areata patients. The sequence derives from a human donor with alopecia areata. The J gene is TRBJ2-1, the V gene TRBV5-4; 9 bases are shared with TRBD2. The sequenced sample consisted of CD4+ T cells sorted from blood. As DNA, the CDR3 is TGTGCCTTCGGCGGGACTAGCATGAATGAGCAGTTCTTC. It is translated as CAFGGTSMNEQFF.